Listed below are T cell receptor beta chains from one sample, sequenced in a study of post-analysis software for immune sequencing data. TCRdb fed the PCR reads into MiXCR, producing one record per CDR3 protein. The repertoire has over 250,000 distinct CDR3 sequences, 36% of them found once; the top ten carry around 4.7%. The sequencing sample was made of blood. The receptors originated from a girl aged 5-17 years with multiple sclerosis. Each CDR3 is given with its conserved first and last residue. A D gene is named only where the DNA matches it firmly. The listing skips clone size in some rows; elsewhere it reads once, few, many or a size class.

abundance | d_gene | j_gene | v_gene | CDR3nt | CDR3aa
many | - | TRBJ2-3 | TRBV30 | TGTGCCTGGAGTGTGGAGTTAGGACATCGCACAGATACGCAGTATTTT | CAWSVELGHRTDTQYF
many | - | TRBJ2-3 | TRBV5-1 | TGCGCCAGCAGGGTGGGCTTACAGACTAGCACAGATACGCAGTATTTT | CASRVGLQTSTDTQYF
few | - | TRBJ2-6 | TRBV4-1 | TGCGCCAGCAGCCAAGATCGGGGCTCTGGGGCCAACGTCCTGACTTTC | CASSQDRGSGANVLTF
- | TRBD1 | TRBJ1-2 | TRBV12-3/TRBV12-4 | TGTGCCAGCAGTCCTACCGACAGGGGGCGTAACTATGGCTACACCTTC | CASSPTDRGRNYGYTF
many | - | TRBJ2-3 | TRBV10-3 | TGTGCCATCAGTGCCACAGATACGCAGTATTTT | CAISATDTQYF
many | TRBD2 | TRBJ2-5 | TRBV18 | TGTGCCAGCTCACCACGCAGCGGGAAGCAAGAGACCCAGTACTTC | CASSPRSGKQETQYF
- | TRBD1 | TRBJ2-1 | TRBV2 | TGTGCCAGCAGTGTTCCTGGACAGGGGGAGGATGAGCAGTTCTTC | CASSVPGQGEDEQFF
- | TRBD1 | TRBJ2-1 | TRBV5-1 | TGCGCCAGCAGCTGGCGGGGACAGGGATACAATGAGCAGTTCTTC | CASSWRGQGYNEQFF
- | - | TRBJ2-5 | TRBV15 | TGTGCCACCAGCAGAGATGGTCGAGGAGAAGAGACCCAGTACTTC | CATSRDGRGEETQYF
- | TRBD1 | TRBJ1-2 | TRBV20-1 | TGCAGTGCTAATTTTCCGGGACAGAGGTCCTATGGCTACACCTTC | CSANFPGQRSYGYTF
- | - | TRBJ1-4 | TRBV19 | TGTGCCAGTAGCGACACGGACCAGAATGAAAAACTGTCTTTT | CASSDTDQNEKLSF
- | - | TRBJ2-5 | TRBV14 | TGTGCCAGCAGTTATCGGCTCGAAGAGACCCAGTACTTC | CASSYRLEETQYF
- | TRBD1 | TRBJ2-1 | TRBV20-1 | TGCAGTGCGCGAAGACGGGACAGGGGTGTCAGTGAGCAGTTCTTC | CSARRRDRGVSEQFF
- | - | TRBJ2-3 | TRBV20-1 | TGCAGTGCTAGAGTACAGGGAGGAGATGGCCGCACAGATACGCAGTATTTT | CSARVQGGDGRTDTQYF
many | TRBD2 | TRBJ2-1 | TRBV11-1 | TGTGCCAGCAGCTACAGGACTAGCGGCAACAATGAGCAGTTCTTC | CASSYRTSGNNEQFF
many | - | TRBJ2-5 | TRBV7-9 | TGTGCCAGCAGCGGTAGGAGGAGGGAGGAGACCCAGTACTTC | CASSGRRREETQYF
many | - | TRBJ2-3 | TRBV5-1 | TGCGCCAGCAGCTTGGCCCTACAGGGGAGGGCAGATACGCAGTATTTT | CASSLALQGRADTQYF
- | - | TRBJ1-2 | TRBV5-1 | TGCGCCAGCAGCTGGGAAACAGGGAAGTATGGCTACACCTTC | CASSWETGKYGYTF
many | TRBD2 | TRBJ2-5 | TRBV15 | TGTGCCACCAGCAGAGACGAGCTAGCGGGGAGAGAGACCCAGTACTTC | CATSRDELAGRETQYF
many | TRBD1 | TRBJ1-5 | TRBV20-1 | TGCAGTGCTATCAAAACCGGGACAGGGTCCAATCAGCCCCAGCATTTT | CSAIKTGTGSNQPQHF
- | TRBD2 | TRBJ2-1 | TRBV10-3 | TGTGCCATCAGTGTTAAGATCGAACTAGCGGGACGCGGGGGGAATGAGCAGTTCTTC | CAISVKIELAGRGGNEQFF
many | - | TRBJ2-1 | TRBV7-2 | TGTGCCAGCAGCCCCGGACCGGGACCCGGGAGCAATGAGCAGTTCTTC | CASSPGPGPGSNEQFF
many | - | TRBJ2-2 | TRBV6-1 | TGTGCCAGCACCCCAATACAGGGTTACACCGGGGAGCTGTTTTTT | CASTPIQGYTGELFF
- | TRBD2 | TRBJ2-3 | TRBV5-1 | TGCGCCAGCGGGACTAGCGGGGGACCCACAGATACGCAGTATTTT | CASGTSGGPTDTQYF
many | - | TRBJ1-4 | TRBV7-2 | TGTGCCAGCAGCTTACAGCAACCAAGAGGTGAAAAACTGTTTTTT | CASSLQQPRGEKLFF
- | - | TRBJ1-4 | TRBV28 | TGTGCCAGCAGTCCCTGGACGGGCGGGCGGGATGAAAAACTGTTTTTT | CASSPWTGGRDEKLFF
many | TRBD1 | TRBJ1-2 | TRBV28 | TGTGCCAGCAGTTTAACACGACTCGTCAGGGGGCGCAACTATGGCTACACCTTC | CASSLTRLVRGRNYGYTF
- | TRBD2 | TRBJ2-6 | TRBV20-1 | TGCAGTGCTAGTTCTAGCGGGAGGCTCTCTGGGGCCAACGTCCTGACTTTC | CSASSSGRLSGANVLTF
- | - | TRBJ2-5 | TRBV20-1 | TGCAGTGCTAGAGACAGACACCAAGAGACCCAGTACTTC | CSARDRHQETQYF
many | - | TRBJ2-1 | TRBV29-1 | TGCAGCGTTGAAGGGTATCGTTCGGATGAGCAGTTCTTC | CSVEGYRSDEQFF
many | - | TRBJ2-7 | TRBV10-3 | TGTGCCATCAGTGACACATACGAGCAGTACTTC | CAISDTYEQYF
- | TRBD1 | TRBJ1-2 | TRBV5-1 | TGCGCCAGCAGCCCTATCGACAGGGTTGGCTACACCTTC | CASSPIDRVGYTF
once | TRBD2 | TRBJ2-5 | TRBV29-1 | TGCAGCGTTGATCCGGGACTAGCGGGAGGAGAGACTCAGTACTTC | CSVDPGLAGGETQYF
- | TRBD1 | TRBJ2-7 | TRBV7-9 | TGTGCCAGCAGCTTAGGGACAGGGACCGTGGACGAGCAGTACTTC | CASSLGTGTVDEQYF
many | TRBD1 | TRBJ1-2 | TRBV9 | TGTGCCAGCAGCGAAGAGGTCCAGGGGGGGAACTATGGCTACACCTTC | CASSEEVQGGNYGYTF
few | - | TRBJ1-1 | TRBV4-2 | TGTGCCAGCAGCCAAGTGCGGGTCCCTGAAGCTTTCTTT | CASSQVRVPEAFF
- | - | TRBJ1-1 | TRBV25-1 | TGTGCCAGCCAACGAAAGGGGAATGGTGAGGCTTTCTTT | CASQRKGNGEAFF
- | - | TRBJ2-1 | TRBV12-3/TRBV12-4 | TGTGCCAGCAGTCAGGGGGGGTGGTCCTACAATGAGCAGTTCTTC | CASSQGGWSYNEQFF
- | - | TRBJ2-7 | TRBV20-1 | TGCAGTGCTAGGCCGATCCTTTCAAACTACGAGCAGTACTTC | CSARPILSNYEQYF
- | TRBD2 | TRBJ2-3 | TRBV5-1 | TGCGCCAGCAGCTTGGCAAACGGACTAGCGGGAGGGAGCACAGATACGCAGTATTTT | CASSLANGLAGGSTDTQYF
- | - | TRBJ2-5 | TRBV15 | TGTGCCACCAGCAGAGATCACCAGGGCGGAGAGACCCAGTACTTC | CATSRDHQGGETQYF
many | - | TRBJ1-2 | TRBV9 | TGTGCCAGCAGCGTAGATGGGGGTACGGTCTCCTATGGCTACACCTTC | CASSVDGGTVSYGYTF
- | - | TRBJ1-2 | TRBV7-2 | TGTGCCAGCAGCTTAGTGCAGGCTAACTATGGCTACACCTTC | CASSLVQANYGYTF
- | - | TRBJ2-2 | TRBV5-6 | TGTGCCAGCGGCCTCCGGGAATCCAGCGGCACCGGGGAGCTGTTTTTT | CASGLRESSGTGELFF
many | - | TRBJ2-3 | TRBV4-1 | TGCGCCAGCAGCCAAGTCGGAGATACGCAGTATTTT | CASSQVGDTQYF
- | TRBD2 | TRBJ2-7 | TRBV7-8 | TGTGCCAGCAGCTTACAAGCGGGAGAATTCTACGAGCAGTACTTC | CASSLQAGEFYEQYF
many | TRBD1 | TRBJ1-6 | TRBV5-1 | TGCGCCAGCAGCCTCGGACAGGCAGGGTCACCCCTCCACTTT | CASSLGQAGSPLHF
many | - | TRBJ2-7 | TRBV28 | TGTGCCAGCAGTTCTGGTGTGGGCGCCAACGAGCAGTACTTC | CASSSGVGANEQYF
- | - | TRBJ1-2 | TRBV7-2 | TGTGCCAGCAGCTTTTACCAGGAATCGAACTATGGCTACACCTTC | CASSFYQESNYGYTF
- | - | TRBJ2-3 | TRBV6-5 | TGTGCCAGCAGTTCCCAGGTGGGACGCACAGATACGCAGTATTTT | CASSSQVGRTDTQYF
many | TRBD1 | TRBJ1-2 | TRBV27 | TGTGCCTCCGGGACAGGGGTATATGGCTACACCTTC | CASGTGVYGYTF
- | TRBD1 | TRBJ1-2 | TRBV5-6 | TGTGCCAGCAGCTTTTCACAGGGGTTTGACTATGGCTACACCTTC | CASSFSQGFDYGYTF
many | TRBD2 | TRBJ2-1 | TRBV27 | TGTGCCAGCAGTTTGGAGGGCGGGAGAGGTGGCTACAATGAGCAGTTCTTC | CASSLEGGRGGYNEQFF
many | TRBD1 | TRBJ1-1 | TRBV29-1 | TGCAGCGCCCGAGACAGGGCGAACACTGAAGCTTTCTTT | CSARDRANTEAFF
many | - | TRBJ2-1 | TRBV29-1 | TGCAGCGTTGTACCAGGACTATTAGGGAATGAGCAGTTCTTC | CSVVPGLLGNEQFF
many | - | TRBJ2-3 | TRBV18 | TGTGCCAGCTCACCAACCGAGGATACGCAGTATTTT | CASSPTEDTQYF
many | TRBD2 | TRBJ2-1 | TRBV7-2 | TGTGCCAGCAGTTCATCGCGGGAGTCCACCTACAATGAGCAGTTCTTC | CASSSSRESTYNEQFF
few | TRBD1 | TRBJ1-2 | TRBV2 | TGTGCCAGTCCACTGCAGGGGGGGTATGGCTACACCTTC | CASPLQGGYGYTF
many | - | TRBJ2-1 | TRBV7-3 | TGTGCCAGCAGCCCCCAGCCCCTTAGCAGGAGTGAGCAGTTCTTC | CASSPQPLSRSEQFF